This TCR beta chain was obtained from a study of T cell repertoires in cytomegalovirus infection. Study-wide background: Carrying CMV and the relevant HLA type showed in public TCR beta signatures. Study conclusions and caveats: Carriers of CMV plus the relevant HLA were identified by cumulative public TCR beta family frequency. The ex vivo response was dominated by HLA-C-restricted CMV-specific TCR beta clonotypes.

TCRdb re-derived calls from the reads in MiXCR, one entry per CDR3 protein. Seen here are some 180,000 distinct CDR3 sequences, 17% observed once, and the top ten hold 20% to 25%. This clonotype was counted only a few times. Its matching antigen is unknown. Source material: CD8+ T cells from PBMCs. This TCR was recovered from a human donor in good health (CMV status not recorded). Some clones in this sample may be carry-over from other donors' samples.

The CDR3 nucleotides read TGTGCCAGCAGCCCGGACAGGGGAGGCGACGAGCAGTACTTC. Translating it yields CASSPDRGGDEQYF. The chain employs TRBV7-8 and TRBJ2-7; 9 nucleotides match TRBD1. Germline lookup yields CDR1 SGHVS and CDR2 FQNEAQ. Unmatched junction bases numbered 7, after V lost 5 bases and J lost 5 bases. This CDR3 is built from 14 residues.